Each of the 12 T cell receptor beta chains below was sequenced from the same sample in a study of blood T cell repertoires in COVID-19. Profiled with immunoSEQ multiplex PCR; TCRdb holds only in-frame clones, not every one. The sample consists of 250,000 or so clones, roughly 81% of them appearing once. Sequences were obtained from PBMCs or T cells enriched from blood (not recorded which). All receptors derive from a woman aged 45-60 years who had been exposed to COVID-19.

This chain joins TRBV5-1 and TRBJ2-5, with 9 bases matching TRBD1. Germline CDR1 is SGHRS and CDR2 is YFSETQ. The CDR3 spans 15 residues. J lost 5 bases, V lost 3 bases, and 8 bases had no gene match. The CDR3 nucleotides are TGCGCCAGCAGCTCGCTGACAGGGGGGAAGGAGACCCAGTACTTC. This sequence encodes CASSSLTGGKETQYF.

This chain links TRBV14 with TRBJ1-1; a possible D gene is TRBD1 (5 bases). The CDR3 is 15 residues long. Looked up from germline, CDR1 is SGHDN and CDR2 is FVKESK. Trimming left V 0 bases short and J 4 bases short, with 12 bases between. Written as DNA, the CDR3 is TGTGCCAGCAGCCAAGACTCCCAGGGATCCACTGAAGCTTTCTTT. Translation: CASSQDSQGSTEAFF.

V gene TRBV5-1 combines with J gene TRBJ2-1; the match to TRBD2 covers 9 bases. This CDR3 is built from 17 residues. Germline V gene lookup returns CDR1 SGHRS and CDR2 YFSETQ. V lost 4 bases, J lost 4 bases, and 12 bases stayed unmatched. For the CDR3, the DNA is TGCGCCAGCAGCCCAGCGAGACTAGCGGCCCCTTACAATGAGCAGTTCTTC. Amino acids: CASSPARLAAPYNEQFF.

In this sample, this clone turned up a few times. The V and J genes are TRBV18 and TRBJ1-1; tentatively, D is TRBD1 (5 bases). V was clipped by 0 bases and J by 3 bases, with 14 bases between them. The CDR3 runs 16 residues. Germline CDR1 KGHSH, CDR2 LQKENI. CDR3 region: CASSPPRLDRYTEAFF. DNA for the CDR3: TGTGCCAGCTCACCACCAAGACTCGACAGATACACTGAAGCTTTCTTT. The variable domain in full, completed from reference TRBV18 and TRBJ1-1, reads NAGVMQNPRHLVRRRGQEARLRCSPMKGHSHVYWYRQLPEEGLKFMVYLQKENIIDESGMPKERFSAEFPKEGPSILRIQQVVRGDSAAYFCASSPPRLDRYTEAFFGQGTRLTVV.

This chain links TRBV5-4 with TRBJ1-4; 10 bases map to TRBD1. This CDR3 is built from 15 residues. Per the germline V gene, CDR1 is SGHNT and CDR2 is YYREEE (reference sequence). V was clipped by 4 bases and J by 7 bases; unmatched bases: 7. Written as DNA, the CDR3 is TGTGCCAGCAGCCCAGGACAGGGGGGAAGTGAAAAACTGTTTTTT. It codes for CASSPGQGGSEKLFF.

The V and J genes are TRBV2 and TRBJ1-2; 7 bases are shared with TRBD1. After removal of 4 bases from V and 4 bases from J, the junction contained 9 bases not matched to a gene. This CDR3 contains 15 residues. Per the germline V gene, CDR1 is SNHLY and CDR2 is FYNNEI. The CDR3 loop is CASSAQLRTGYGYTF. For the CDR3, the DNA is TGTGCCAGCAGTGCCCAACTGAGGACAGGCTATGGCTACACCTTC.

The rearrangement links TRBV6-4 to TRBJ1-2; 9 bases align to TRBD1. This CDR3 comprises 13 residues. Germline V lookup: CDR1 MRHNA, CDR2 SNTAGT. After removal of 5 bases from V and 6 bases from J, the junction contained 4 bases not matched to a gene. CDR3 coding DNA: TGTGCCAGCAGTCCGGACAGGGGAGATGGCTACACCTTC. It specifies CASSPDRGDGYTF.

The rearrangement links TRBV6-5 to TRBJ1-4, with a weak D call TRBD1 (5 bases). The CDR3 loop spans 14 amino acids. With 5 bases removed from V and 8 bases from J, the gap between germline ends came to 15 bases. The V gene's germline CDR1 is MNHEY and CDR2 SVGAGI. The CDR3 DNA is TGTGCCAGCAGTAGGTCCGGGGAGGGGGAAAAACTGTTTTTT. Residues: CASSRSGEGEKLFF.

This clone was found once. V is TRBV2 and J is TRBJ2-5, with TRBD2 matching over 13 bases. This CDR3 is 16 amino acids long. Germline CDR1 reads SNHLY; CDR2 reads FYNNEI. With 6 bases clipped from V and 0 bases from J, the junction kept 4 bases outside the gene matches. The DNA for the CDR3 is TGTGCCAGCAGGGGGGGACTAGCGGGGAACCAAGAGACCCAGTACTTC. Its translation: CASRGGLAGNQETQYF.

The chain carries TRBV10-1 and TRBJ2-3; D is perhaps TRBD1 (7 bases). Germline CDR1 reads WNHNN; CDR2 reads SYGVQD (reference sequence). V was pared by 8 bases and J by 6 bases, with 12 bases between. The length of the CDR3 is 12 residues. CDR3 protein: CASSSGGDTQYF. The CDR3 DNA follows: TGCGCCAGCTCTTCAGGGGGGGATACGCAGTATTTT.

The chain uses TRBV5-4 and TRBJ2-1; 13 bases line up with TRBD2. Per the germline V gene, CDR1 is SGHNT and CDR2 is YYREEE (reference sequence). The CDR3 is 16 residues long. V was clipped by 0 bases and J by 9 bases; unmatched bases: 6. The CDR3 is CASSLDGLAGVGEQFF. The CDR3 DNA sequence: TGTGCCAGCAGCTTGGATGGACTAGCGGGGGTCGGTGAGCAGTTCTTC.

V is TRBV3-1 (or the pseudogene TRBV3-2) and J is TRBJ2-3; D call uncertain. V lost 4 bases, J lost 8 bases, and 7 bases lay in between. CDR3 length: 11 amino acids. Germline V gene lookup returns CDR1 LGHDT and CDR2 YNNKEL (reference sequence). CDR3 in amino acids: CASSRLGTQYF. The CDR3 bases are TGTGCCAGCAGCCGGCTAGGTACGCAGTATTTT.